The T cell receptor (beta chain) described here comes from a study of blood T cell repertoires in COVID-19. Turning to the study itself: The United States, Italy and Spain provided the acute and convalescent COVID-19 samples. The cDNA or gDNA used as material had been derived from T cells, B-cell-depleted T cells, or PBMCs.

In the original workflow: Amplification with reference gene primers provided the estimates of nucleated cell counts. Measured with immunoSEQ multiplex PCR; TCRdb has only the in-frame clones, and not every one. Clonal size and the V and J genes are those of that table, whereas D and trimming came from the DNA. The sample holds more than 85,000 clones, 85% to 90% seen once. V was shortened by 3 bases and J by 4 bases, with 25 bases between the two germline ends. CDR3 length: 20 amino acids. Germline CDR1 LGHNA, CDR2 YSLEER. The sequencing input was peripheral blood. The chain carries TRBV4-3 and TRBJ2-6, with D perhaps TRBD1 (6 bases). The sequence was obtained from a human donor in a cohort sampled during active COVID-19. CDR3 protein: CASSQNTGLGSLTGANVLTF. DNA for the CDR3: TGCGCCAGCAGCCAGAATACAGGGTTGGGGTCCTTGACCGGGGCCAACGTCCTGACTTTC.